Sequencing of this T cell receptor beta chain was carried out in a study of T cell responses to AZD1222 COVID-19 vaccine. General study points: The study found Spike-specific TCR breadth and depth rose after two AZD1222 doses.

As for this clone: The antigen is not known.

Generated by immunoSEQ multiplex PCR, the TCRdb table keeps only in-frame clones and is missing some. The profile shows 70,000 to 100,000 clones, 92% of them singletons. The CDR3 length is 14 residues. Trimming cost V 0 bases and J 1 base, with 6 bases left between them. The germline gives CDR1 SGDLS, CDR2 YYNGEE. The chain links TRBV9 to TRBJ2-3; D ambiguous. This TCR derives from an adult who received the AZD1222 COVID-19 vaccine. The sample was peripheral blood, taken 28 days after the second AZD1222 dose. The CDR3 protein is CASSVEVGTDTQYF. The CDR3 DNA is TGTGCCAGCAGCGTAGAAGTCGGCACAGATACGCAGTATTTT. Using reference TRBV9 and TRBJ2-3 for the parts outside the CDR3, the full variable domain is DSGVTQTPKHLITATGQRVTLRCSPRSGDLSVYWYQQSLDQGLQFLIQYYNGEERAKGNILERFSAQQFPDLHSELNLSSLELGDSALYFCASSVEVGTDTQYFGPGTRLTVL.